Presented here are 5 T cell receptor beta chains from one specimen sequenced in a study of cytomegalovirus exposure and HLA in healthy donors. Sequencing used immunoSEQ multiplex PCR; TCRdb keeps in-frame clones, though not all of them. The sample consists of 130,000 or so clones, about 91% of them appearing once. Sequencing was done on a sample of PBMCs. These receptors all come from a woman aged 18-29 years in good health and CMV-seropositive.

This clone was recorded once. This CDR3 is CASSQGSGLADTQYF. CDR3 DNA sequence: TGCGCCAGCAGCCAGGGGAGCGGTCTCGCAGATACGCAGTATTTT. The J gene is TRBJ2-3, the V gene TRBV4-3; TRBD2 might be the D (5 bases). The V and J ends lost 3 bases and 4 bases respectively, with 14 bases between them. Germline loops: CDR1 LGHNA, CDR2 YSLEER. The length of the CDR3 is 15 residues.

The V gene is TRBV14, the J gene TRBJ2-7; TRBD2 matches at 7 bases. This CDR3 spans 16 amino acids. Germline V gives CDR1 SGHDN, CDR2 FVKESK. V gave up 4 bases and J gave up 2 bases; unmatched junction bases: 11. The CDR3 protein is CASSPGGTAKTYEQYF. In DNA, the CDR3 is TGTGCCAGCAGCCCGGGGGGAACAGCTAAAACCTACGAGCAGTACTTC.

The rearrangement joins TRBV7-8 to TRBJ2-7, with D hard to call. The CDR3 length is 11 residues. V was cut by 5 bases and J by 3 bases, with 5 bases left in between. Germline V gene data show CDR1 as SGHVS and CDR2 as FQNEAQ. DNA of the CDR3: TGTGCCAGCAGCCTATACTACGAGCAGTACTTC. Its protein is CASSLYYEQYF.

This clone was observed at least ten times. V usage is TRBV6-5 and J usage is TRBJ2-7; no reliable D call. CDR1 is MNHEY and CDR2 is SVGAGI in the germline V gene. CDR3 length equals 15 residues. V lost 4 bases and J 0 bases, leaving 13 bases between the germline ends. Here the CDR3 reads CASSSSRYPSYEQYF. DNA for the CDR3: TGTGCCAGCAGTTCCTCCAGGTACCCCTCCTACGAGCAGTACTTC.

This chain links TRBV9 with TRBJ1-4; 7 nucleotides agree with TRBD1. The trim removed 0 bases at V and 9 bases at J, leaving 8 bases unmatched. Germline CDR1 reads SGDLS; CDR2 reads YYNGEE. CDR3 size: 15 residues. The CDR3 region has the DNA TGTGCCAGCAGCGTAGGACAGGGTAGTAGGCAAAAACTGTTTTTT. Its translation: CASSVGQGSRQKLFF.